This T cell receptor (beta chain) was documented in a study of molecular identifiers for immune sequencing clone quantification. TCRdb processed the PCR reads anew with MiXCR; each CDR3 protein has one entry. The sample shows approximately 630,000 distinct CDR3 sequences, 25% of them seen only once. This CDR3 has 17 residues. Germline values: CDR1 MNHEY, CDR2 SVGAGI. V was cut by 0 bases and J by 4 bases, with 19 bases left in between. A single count supports this clonotype. Given the absence of the conserved phenylalanine or tryptophan at the CDR3 end, a read error is likely. The receptor was derived from a human donor in good health. Some libraries in this study had Jurkat cell RNA spiked in. The chain combines TRBV6-5 with TRBJ2-7; a possible D gene is TRBD2 (6 bases). The sequenced sample consisted of naive CD8+ T cells from blood, with Jurkat cell RNA spiked in. Documented subset: FACS-sorted CD8+CD4-CCR7+CD45RA+ naive T cells. The CDR3 sequence is CASSYSSWEVGVYEQYS. CDR3 nucleotide sequence: TGTGCCAGCAGTTACTCATCCTGGGAGGTGGGGGTATACGAGCAGTACTCC.